Below are 2 T cell receptor beta chains sequenced from a single sample in a study of blood T cell repertoires in COVID-19. Sequenced by immunoSEQ multiplex PCR; TCRdb stores in-frame clones only, minus some. The table has about 290,000 clones, roughly 91% seen once. The sample taken for sequencing was peripheral blood. The source of these receptors is a woman aged 30 to 39 with COVID-19, enrolled during active disease.

V gene TRBV29-1 combines with J gene TRBJ1-1; D is uncertain. Trimming shortened V by 4 bases and J by 4 bases, and 7 bases separated the two germline ends. The CDR3 is 11 amino acids. Germline V CDR1 and CDR2: SQVTM, ANQGSEA. CDR3 region: CSVGRSTEAFF. The DNA of the CDR3 is TGCAGCGTTGGAAGGAGCACTGAAGCTTTCTTT.

CDR3 in DNA: TGTGCCAGCTCTCCGGGACAGGGGCTTGGCGAGCAGTACTTC. Its translation: CASSPGQGLGEQYF. The chain uses TRBV18 and TRBJ2-7; 10 bases are shared with TRBD1. Losses at the gene ends were 6 bases for V and 6 bases for J; bases not matched to a gene: 8. The CDR3 covers 14 residues. The germline V gene encodes CDR1 KGHSH and CDR2 LQKENI.